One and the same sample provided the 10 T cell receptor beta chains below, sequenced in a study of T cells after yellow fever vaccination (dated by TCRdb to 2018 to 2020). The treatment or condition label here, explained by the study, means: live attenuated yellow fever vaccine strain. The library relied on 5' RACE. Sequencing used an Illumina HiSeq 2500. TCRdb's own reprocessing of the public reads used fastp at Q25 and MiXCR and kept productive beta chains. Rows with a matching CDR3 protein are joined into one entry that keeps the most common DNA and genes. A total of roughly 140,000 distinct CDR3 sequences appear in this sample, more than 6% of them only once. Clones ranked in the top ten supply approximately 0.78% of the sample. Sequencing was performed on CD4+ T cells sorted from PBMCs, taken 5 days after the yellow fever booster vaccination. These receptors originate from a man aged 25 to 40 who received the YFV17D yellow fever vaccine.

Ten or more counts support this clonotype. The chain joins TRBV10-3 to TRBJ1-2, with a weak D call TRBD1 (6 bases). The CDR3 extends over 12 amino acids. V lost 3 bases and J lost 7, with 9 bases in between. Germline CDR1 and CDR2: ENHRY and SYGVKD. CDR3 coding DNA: TGTGCCATCAGTGAAATGGGGGCTGGCTACACCTTC. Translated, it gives CAISEMGAGYTF.

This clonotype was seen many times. The DNA of the CDR3 is TGCGCCAGCAGCTTCAACCCGGAGACCCAGTACTTC. Amino acids: CASSFNPETQYF. The V and J genes are TRBV5-1 and TRBJ2-5; D is unclear. Germline CDR1 is SGHRS and CDR2 is YFSETQ. The CDR3 spans 12 residues. The V end lost 2 bases, the J end lost 5 bases, and 7 bases lay between the germline ends.

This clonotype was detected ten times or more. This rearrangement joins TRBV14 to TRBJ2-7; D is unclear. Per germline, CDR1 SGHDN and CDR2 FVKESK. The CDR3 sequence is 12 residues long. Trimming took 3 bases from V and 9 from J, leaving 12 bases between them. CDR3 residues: CASSHGYTGQYF. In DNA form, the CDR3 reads TGTGCCAGCAGCCACGGATACACCGGGCAGTACTTC. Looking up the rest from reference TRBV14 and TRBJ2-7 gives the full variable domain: EAGVTQFPSHSVIEKGQTVTLRCDPISGHDNLYWYRRVMGKEIKFLLHFVKESKQDESGMPNNRFLAERTGGTYSTLKVQPAELEDSGVYFCASSHGYTGQYFGPGTRLTVT.

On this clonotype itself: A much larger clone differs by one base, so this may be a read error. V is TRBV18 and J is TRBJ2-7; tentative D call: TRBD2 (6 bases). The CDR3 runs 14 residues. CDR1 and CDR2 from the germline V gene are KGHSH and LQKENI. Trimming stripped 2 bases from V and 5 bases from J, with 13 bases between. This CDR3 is CASSPIASENEQYF. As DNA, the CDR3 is TGTGCCAGCTCACCAATCGCTAGCGAGAACGAGCAGTACTTC.

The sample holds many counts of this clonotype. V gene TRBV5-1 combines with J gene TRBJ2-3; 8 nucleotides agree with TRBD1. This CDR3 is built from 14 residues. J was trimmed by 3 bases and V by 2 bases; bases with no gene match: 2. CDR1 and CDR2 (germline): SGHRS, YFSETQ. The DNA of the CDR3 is TGCGCCAGCAGCTTCGGACAGGGTACAGATACGCAGTATTTT. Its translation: CASSFGQGTDTQYF.

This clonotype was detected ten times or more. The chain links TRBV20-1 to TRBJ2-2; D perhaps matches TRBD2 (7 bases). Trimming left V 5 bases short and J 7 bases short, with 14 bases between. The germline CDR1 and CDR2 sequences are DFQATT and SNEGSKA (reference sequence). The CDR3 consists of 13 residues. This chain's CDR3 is CSAGLGGRGELFF. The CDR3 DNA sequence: TGCAGTGCTGGATTGGGGGGGCGCGGGGAGCTGTTTTTT.

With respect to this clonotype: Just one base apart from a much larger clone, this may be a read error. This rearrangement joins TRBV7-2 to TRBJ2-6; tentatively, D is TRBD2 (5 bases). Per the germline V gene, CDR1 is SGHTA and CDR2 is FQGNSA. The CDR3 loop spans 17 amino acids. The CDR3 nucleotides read TGTGCCAGCATCTTAGCGCAAGGAGGCTCTGGGGCCAACGTCCTGACTTTC. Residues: CASILAQGGSGANVLTF.

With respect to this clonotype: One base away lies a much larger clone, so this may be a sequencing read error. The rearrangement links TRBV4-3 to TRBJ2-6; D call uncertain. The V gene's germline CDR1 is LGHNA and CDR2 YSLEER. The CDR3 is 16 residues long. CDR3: CTSSSQFTSGANVLTF. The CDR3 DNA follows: TGCACCAGCAGCTCTCAATTCACCTCTGGGGCCAACGTCCTGACTTTC.

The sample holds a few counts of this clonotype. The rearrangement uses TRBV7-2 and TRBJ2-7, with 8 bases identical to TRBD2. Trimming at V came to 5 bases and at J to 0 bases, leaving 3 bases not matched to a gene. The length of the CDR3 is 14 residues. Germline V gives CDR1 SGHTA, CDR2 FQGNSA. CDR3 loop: CASSILADSYEQYF. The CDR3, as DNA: TGTGCCAGCAGCATACTAGCGGACTCCTACGAGCAGTACTTC.

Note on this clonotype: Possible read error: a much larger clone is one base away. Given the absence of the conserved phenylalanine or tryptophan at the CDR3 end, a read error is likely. CDR3 loop: CSVSGQGASYGYTI. The CDR3 DNA is TGCAGTGTTTCGGGACAGGGGGCGAGTTATGGCTACACCATC. The gene calls are TRBV20-1 and TRBJ1-2, with TRBD1 matching 12 bases. The CDR3 has 14 amino acids. Germline trimming cut 7 bases from V and 5 bases from J; bases unmatched to any gene: 8. Germline values: CDR1 DFQATT, CDR2 SNEGSKA (reference sequence).